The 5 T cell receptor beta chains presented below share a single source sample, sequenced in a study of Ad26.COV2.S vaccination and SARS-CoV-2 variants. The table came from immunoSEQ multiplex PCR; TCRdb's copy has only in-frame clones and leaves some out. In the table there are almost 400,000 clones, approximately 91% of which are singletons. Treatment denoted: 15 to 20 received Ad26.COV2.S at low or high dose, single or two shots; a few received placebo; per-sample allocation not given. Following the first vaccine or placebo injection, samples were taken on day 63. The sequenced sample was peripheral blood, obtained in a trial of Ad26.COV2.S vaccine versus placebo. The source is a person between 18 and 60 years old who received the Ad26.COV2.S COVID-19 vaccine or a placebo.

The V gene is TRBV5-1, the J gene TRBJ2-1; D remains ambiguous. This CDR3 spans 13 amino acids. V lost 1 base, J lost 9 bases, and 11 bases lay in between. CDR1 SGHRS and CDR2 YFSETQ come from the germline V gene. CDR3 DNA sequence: TGCGCCAGCAGCTTGACGGCAACTGCTGAGCAGTTCTTC. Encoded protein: CASSLTATAEQFF. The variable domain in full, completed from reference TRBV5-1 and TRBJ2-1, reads KAGVTQTPRYLIKTRGQQVTLSCSPISGHRSVSWYQQTPGQGLQFLFEYFSETQRNKGNFPGRFSGRQFSNSRSEMNVSTLELGDSALYLCASSLTATAEQFFGPGTRLTVL.

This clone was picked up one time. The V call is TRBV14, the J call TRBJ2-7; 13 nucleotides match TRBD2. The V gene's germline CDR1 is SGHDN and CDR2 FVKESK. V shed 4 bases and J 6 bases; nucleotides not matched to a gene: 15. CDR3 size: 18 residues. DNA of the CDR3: TGTGCCAGCAGCCGATGGACTAGCGGGGGAGGGAAATTGGCCGAGCAGTACTTC. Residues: CASSRWTSGGGKLAEQYF.

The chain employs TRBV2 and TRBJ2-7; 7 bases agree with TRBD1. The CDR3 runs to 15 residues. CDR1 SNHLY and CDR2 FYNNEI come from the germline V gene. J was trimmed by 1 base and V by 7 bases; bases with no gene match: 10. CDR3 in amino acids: CASTQQGLGSYEQYF. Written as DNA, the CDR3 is TGTGCCAGCACCCAACAGGGGTTGGGGTCCTACGAGCAGTACTTC.

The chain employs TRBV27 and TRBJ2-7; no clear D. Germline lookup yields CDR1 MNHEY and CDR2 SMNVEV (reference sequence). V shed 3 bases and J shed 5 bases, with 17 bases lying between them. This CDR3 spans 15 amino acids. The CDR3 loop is CASSFIQALAHEQYF. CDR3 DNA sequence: TGTGCCAGCAGTTTTATTCAAGCTTTAGCCCACGAGCAGTACTTC.

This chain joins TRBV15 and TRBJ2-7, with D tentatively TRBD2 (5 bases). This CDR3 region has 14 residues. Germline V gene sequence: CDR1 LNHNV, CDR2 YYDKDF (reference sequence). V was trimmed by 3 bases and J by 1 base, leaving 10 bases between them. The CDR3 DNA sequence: TGTGCCACCAGCAGTGGAAGGAGGTCCTACGAGCAGTACTTC. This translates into CATSSGRRSYEQYF.